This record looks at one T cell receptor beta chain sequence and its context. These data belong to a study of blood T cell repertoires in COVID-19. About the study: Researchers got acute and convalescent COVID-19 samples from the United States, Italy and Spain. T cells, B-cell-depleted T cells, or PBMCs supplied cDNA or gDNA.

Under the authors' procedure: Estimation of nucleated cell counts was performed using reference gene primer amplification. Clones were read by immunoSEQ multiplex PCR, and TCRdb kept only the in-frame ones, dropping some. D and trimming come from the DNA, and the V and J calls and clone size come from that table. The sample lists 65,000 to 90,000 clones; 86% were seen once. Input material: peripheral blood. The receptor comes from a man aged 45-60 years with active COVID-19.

The CDR3, as DNA: TGTGCCAGCAGCTGGACGGGGGTCGACGAGCAGTACTTC. It codes for CASSWTGVDEQYF. The chain employs TRBV7-3 and TRBJ2-7; weak D call: TRBD2 (6 bases). Germline CDR1 reads SGHTA; CDR2 reads FQGTGA. Trimming removed 4 bases at V and 5 bases at J, with 12 bases between. CDR3 length equals 13 residues.